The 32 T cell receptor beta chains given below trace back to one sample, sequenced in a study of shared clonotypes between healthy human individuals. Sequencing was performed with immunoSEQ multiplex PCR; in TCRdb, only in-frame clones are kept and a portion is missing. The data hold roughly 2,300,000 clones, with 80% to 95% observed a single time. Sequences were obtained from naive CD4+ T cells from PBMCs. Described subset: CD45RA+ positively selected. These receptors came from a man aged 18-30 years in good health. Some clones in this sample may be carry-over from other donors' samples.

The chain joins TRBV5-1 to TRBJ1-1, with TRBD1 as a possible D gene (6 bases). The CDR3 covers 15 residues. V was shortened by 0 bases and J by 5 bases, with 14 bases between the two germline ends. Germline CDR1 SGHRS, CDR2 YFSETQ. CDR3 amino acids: CASSLAQQGWTEAFF. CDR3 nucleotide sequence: TGCGCCAGCAGCTTGGCCCAACAGGGCTGGACTGAAGCTTTCTTT.

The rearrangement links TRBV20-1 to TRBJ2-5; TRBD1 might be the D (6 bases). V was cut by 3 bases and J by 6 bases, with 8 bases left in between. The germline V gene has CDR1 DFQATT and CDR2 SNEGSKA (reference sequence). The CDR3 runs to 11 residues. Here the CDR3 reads CSASWGQTQYF. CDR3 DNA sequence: TGCAGTGCTAGTTGGGGGCAGACCCAGTACTTC.

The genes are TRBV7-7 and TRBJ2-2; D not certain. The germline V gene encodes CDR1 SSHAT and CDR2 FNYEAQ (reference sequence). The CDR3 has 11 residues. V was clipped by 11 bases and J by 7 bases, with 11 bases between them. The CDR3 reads CAGGNGGELFF. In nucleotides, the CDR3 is TGTGCCGGTGGAAACGGCGGGGAGCTGTTTTTT.

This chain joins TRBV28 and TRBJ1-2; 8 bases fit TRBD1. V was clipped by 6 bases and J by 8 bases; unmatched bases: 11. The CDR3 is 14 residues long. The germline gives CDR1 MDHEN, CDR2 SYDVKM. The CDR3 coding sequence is TGTGCCAGCAGGGGGACAGGAGGAGGAGAAGGCTACACCTTC. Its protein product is CASRGTGGGEGYTF.

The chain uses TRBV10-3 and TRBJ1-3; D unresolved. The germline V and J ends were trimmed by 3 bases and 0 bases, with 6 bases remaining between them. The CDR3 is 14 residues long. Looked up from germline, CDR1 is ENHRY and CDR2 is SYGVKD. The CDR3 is CAISDTPSGNTIYF. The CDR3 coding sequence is TGTGCCATCAGTGATACACCCTCTGGAAACACCATATATTTT.

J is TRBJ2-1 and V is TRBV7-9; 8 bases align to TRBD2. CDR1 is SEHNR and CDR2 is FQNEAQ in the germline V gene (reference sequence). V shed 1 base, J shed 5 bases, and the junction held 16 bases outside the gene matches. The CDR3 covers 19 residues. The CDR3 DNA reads TGTGCCAGCAGCTTAGAACGGGGCCTGGCGGGAGGAACCGACAATGAGCAGTTCTTC. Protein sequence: CASSLERGLAGGTDNEQFF. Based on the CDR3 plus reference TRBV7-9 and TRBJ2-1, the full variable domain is DTGVSQNPRHKITKRGQNVTFRCDPISEHNRLYWYRQTLGQGPEFLTYFQNEAQLEKSRLLSDRFSAERPKGSFSTLEIQRTEQGDSAMYLCASSLERGLAGGTDNEQFFGPGTRLTVL.

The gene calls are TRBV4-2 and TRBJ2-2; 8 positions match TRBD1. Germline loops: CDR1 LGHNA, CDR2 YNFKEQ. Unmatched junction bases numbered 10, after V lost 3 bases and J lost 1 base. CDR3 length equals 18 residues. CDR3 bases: TGTGCCAGCAGCCACCCCCAGGACAGGGTTGGGAACACCGGGGAGCTGTTTTTT. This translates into CASSHPQDRVGNTGELFF.

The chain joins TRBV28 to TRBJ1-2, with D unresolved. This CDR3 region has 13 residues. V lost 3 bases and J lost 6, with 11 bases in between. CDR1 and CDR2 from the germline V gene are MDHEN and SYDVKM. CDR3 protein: CASSLQGYDGYTF. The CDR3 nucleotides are TGTGCCAGCAGTTTGCAAGGGTATGATGGCTACACCTTC.

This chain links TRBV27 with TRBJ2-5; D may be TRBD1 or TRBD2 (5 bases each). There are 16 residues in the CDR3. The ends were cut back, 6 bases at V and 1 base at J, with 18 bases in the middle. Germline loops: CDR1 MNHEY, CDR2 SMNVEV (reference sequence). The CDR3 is CASSRGYLGAQETQYF. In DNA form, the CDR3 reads TGTGCCAGCAGCCGGGGTTACCTCGGGGCCCAAGAGACCCAGTACTTC.

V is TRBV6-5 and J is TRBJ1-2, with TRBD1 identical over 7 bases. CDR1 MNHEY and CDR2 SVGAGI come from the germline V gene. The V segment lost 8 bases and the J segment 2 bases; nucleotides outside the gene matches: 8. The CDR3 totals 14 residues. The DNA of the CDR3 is TGTGCCAGCGGAAACAGGGGTGGGAACTATGGCTACACCTTC. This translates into CASGNRGGNYGYTF.

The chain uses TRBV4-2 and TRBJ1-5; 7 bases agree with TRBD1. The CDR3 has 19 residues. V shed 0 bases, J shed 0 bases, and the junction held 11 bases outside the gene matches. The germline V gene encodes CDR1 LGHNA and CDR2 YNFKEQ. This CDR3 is CASSQEPGTASYSNQPQHF. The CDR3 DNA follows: TGTGCCAGCAGCCAAGAGCCCGGGACAGCGTCCTATAGCAATCAGCCCCAGCATTTT.

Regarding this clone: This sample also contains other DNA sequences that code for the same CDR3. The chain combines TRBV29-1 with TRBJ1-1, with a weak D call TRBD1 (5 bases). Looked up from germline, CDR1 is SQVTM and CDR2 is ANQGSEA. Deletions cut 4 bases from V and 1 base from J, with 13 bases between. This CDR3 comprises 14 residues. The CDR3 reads CSVAPGLRNTEAFF. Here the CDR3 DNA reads TGCAGCGTTGCCCCAGGGCTGAGGAACACTGAAGCTTTCTTT.

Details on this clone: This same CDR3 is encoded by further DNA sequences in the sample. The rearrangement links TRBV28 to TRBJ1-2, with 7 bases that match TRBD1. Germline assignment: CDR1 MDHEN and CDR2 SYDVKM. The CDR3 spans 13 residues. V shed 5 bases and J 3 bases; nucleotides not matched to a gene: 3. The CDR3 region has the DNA TGTGCCAGCAGTCTCCAGGGGGACTATGGCTACACCTTC. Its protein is CASSLQGDYGYTF.

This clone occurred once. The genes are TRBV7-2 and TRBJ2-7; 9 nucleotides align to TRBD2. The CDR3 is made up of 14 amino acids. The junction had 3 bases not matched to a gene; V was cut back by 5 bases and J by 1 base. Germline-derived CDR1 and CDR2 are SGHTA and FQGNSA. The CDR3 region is CASSSGGFSYEQYF. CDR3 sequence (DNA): TGTGCCAGCAGCAGCGGGGGGTTTTCCTACGAGCAGTACTTC.

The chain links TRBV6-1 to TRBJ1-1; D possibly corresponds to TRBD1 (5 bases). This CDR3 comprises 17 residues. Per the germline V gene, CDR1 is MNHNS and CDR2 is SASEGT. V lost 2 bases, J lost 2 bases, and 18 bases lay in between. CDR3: CASSERRGGYTNTEAFF. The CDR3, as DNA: TGTGCCAGCAGTGAACGTCGGGGGGGTTATACTAACACTGAAGCTTTCTTT.

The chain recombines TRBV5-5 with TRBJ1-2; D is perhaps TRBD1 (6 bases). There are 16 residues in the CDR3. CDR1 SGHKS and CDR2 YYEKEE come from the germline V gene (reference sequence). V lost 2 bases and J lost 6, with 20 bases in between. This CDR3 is CASSFGGAGARHGYTF. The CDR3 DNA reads TGTGCCAGCAGCTTTGGGGGGGCAGGAGCACGACATGGCTACACCTTC.

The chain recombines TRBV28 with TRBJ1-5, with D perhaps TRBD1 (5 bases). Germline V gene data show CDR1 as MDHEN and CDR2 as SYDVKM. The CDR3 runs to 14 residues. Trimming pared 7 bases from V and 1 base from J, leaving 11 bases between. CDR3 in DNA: TGTGCCAGCACCGCCCCAGGGAGCAATCAGCCCCAGCATTTT. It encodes CASTAPGSNQPQHF.

The CDR3 loop reads CASTTGGSGSSYEQYF. CDR3 bases: TGCGCCAGCACTACGGGAGGTAGCGGGAGCTCCTACGAGCAGTACTTC. The rearrangement links TRBV5-1 to TRBJ2-7, with 9 bases identical to TRBD2. The junction had 10 bases not matched to a gene; V was cut back by 6 bases and J by 0 bases. The V gene's germline CDR1 is SGHRS and CDR2 YFSETQ. The length of the CDR3 is 16 residues.

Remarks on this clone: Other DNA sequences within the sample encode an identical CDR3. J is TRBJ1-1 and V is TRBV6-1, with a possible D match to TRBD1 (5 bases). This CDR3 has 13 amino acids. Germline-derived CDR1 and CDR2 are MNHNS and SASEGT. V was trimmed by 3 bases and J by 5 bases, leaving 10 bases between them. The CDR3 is CASSDQGGTEAFF. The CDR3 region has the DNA TGTGCCAGCAGTGACCAGGGTGGGACTGAAGCTTTCTTT.

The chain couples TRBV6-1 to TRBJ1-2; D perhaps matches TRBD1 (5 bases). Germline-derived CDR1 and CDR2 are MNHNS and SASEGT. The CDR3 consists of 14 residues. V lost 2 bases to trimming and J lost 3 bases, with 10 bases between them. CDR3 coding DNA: TGTGCCAGCAGTGAAAGGCCCAGGGACTATGGCTACACCTTC. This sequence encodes CASSERPRDYGYTF.

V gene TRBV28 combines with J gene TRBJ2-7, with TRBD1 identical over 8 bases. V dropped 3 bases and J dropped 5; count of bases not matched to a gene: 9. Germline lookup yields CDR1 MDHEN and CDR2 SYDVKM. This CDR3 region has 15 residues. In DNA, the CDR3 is TGTGCCAGCAGTTTCTCCGGACAGGGTTATAACGAGCAGTACTTC. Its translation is CASSFSGQGYNEQYF.

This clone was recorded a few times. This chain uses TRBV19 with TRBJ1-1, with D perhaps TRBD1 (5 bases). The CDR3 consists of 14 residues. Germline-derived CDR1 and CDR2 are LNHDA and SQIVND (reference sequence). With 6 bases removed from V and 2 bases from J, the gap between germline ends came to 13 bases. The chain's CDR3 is CASSQGFDNTEAFF. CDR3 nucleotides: TGTGCCAGTAGCCAGGGATTCGACAACACTGAAGCTTTCTTT.

This CDR3 is CAWSVGGSGADTQYF. In DNA form, the CDR3 reads TGTGCCTGGAGTGTAGGCGGGAGTGGCGCAGATACGCAGTATTTT. The rearrangement links TRBV30 to TRBJ2-3; 7 bases map to TRBD2. The CDR3 consists of 15 residues. J lost 4 bases, V lost 0 bases, and 7 bases had no gene match. Germline-derived CDR1 and CDR2 are GTSNPN and SVGIG (reference sequence).

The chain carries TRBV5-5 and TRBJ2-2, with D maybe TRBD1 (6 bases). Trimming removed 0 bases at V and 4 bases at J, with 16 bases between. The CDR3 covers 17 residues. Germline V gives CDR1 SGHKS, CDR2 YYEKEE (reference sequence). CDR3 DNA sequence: TGTGCCAGCAGCTTGGAATCCTTCGGACAGATCACCGGGGAGCTGTTTTTT. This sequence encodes CASSLESFGQITGELFF.

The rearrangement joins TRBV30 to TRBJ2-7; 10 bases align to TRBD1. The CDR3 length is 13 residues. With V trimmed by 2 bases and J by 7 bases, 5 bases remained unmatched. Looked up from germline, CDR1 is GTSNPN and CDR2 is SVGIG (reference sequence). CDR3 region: CAWSTGTGVEQYF. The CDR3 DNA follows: TGTGCCTGGAGTACGGGGACAGGGGTTGAGCAGTACTTC.

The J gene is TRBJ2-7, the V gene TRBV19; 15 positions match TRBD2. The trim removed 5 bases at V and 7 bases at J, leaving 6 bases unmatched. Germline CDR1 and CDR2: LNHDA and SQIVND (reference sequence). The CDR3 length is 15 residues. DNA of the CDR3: TGTGCCAGTAGTCTGGGACTAGCGGGAGGATCTGAGCAGTACTTC. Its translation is CASSLGLAGGSEQYF.

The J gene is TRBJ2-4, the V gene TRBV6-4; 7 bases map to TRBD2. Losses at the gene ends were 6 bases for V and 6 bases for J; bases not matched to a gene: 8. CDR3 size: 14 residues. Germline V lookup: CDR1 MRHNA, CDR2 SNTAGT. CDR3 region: CASSPGIAGNIQYF. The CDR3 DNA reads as TGTGCCAGCAGCCCCGGGATAGCGGGAAACATTCAGTACTTC.

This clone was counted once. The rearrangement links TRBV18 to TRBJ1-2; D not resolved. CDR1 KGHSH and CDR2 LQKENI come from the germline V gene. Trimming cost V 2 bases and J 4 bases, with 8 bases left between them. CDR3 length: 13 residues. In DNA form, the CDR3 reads TGTGCCAGCTCACCAGGGAGTTCCTATGGCTACACCTTC. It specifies CASSPGSSYGYTF.

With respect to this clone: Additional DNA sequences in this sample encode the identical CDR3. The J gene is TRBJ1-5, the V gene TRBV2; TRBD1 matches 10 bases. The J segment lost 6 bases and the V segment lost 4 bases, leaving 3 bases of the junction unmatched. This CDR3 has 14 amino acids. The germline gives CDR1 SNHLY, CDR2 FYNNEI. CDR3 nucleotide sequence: TGTGCCAGCAGTGGGACAGGGGGTCTTCAGCCCCAGCATTTT. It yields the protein CASSGTGGLQPQHF.

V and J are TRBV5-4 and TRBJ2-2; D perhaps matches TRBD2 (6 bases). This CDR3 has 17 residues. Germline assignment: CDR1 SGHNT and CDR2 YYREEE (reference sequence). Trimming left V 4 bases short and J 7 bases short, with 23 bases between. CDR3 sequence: CASSGGGGGIFDGELFF. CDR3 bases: TGTGCCAGCAGCGGGGGAGGTGGCGGGATATTTGACGGGGAGCTGTTTTTT.

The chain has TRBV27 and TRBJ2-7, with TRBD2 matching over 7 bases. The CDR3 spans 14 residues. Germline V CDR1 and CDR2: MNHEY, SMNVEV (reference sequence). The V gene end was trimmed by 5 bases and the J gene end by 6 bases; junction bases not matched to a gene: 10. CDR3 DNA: TGTGCCAGCAGTCGGCCGGGAGGACCGCTCGAGCAGTACTTC. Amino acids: CASSRPGGPLEQYF.

The CDR3 protein is CASSETGGVYEQYF. The CDR3 DNA reads TGTGCCAGCAGTGAAACAGGGGGCGTCTACGAGCAGTACTTC. The chain employs TRBV25-1 and TRBJ2-5; 9 nucleotides agree with TRBD1. With the DNA end fitting TRBJ2-7 better, the J assignment may be wrong. The CDR3 extends over 14 amino acids. Germline V gene sequence: CDR1 MGHDK, CDR2 SYGVNS.